This T cell receptor (beta chain) was obtained from a study of cytomegalovirus exposure and HLA in healthy donors. Study background: The Caucasian-associated ancestry cluster contained 81% of the approximately 420 genotyped donors. General observations from the study: Earlier analysis found most TCR beta V segments productive about 87% or about 30% of the time.

A word on this clone: Antigen unknown.

Primers for the PCR totalled 60 Vbeta and 13 Jbeta. Only in-frame clones appear in the TCRdb table, and some are missing; sequencing was by immunoSEQ multiplex PCR. The table lists under 200,000 clones, about 77% of them singletons. This CDR3 is 13 amino acids long. Germline CDR1 is SNHLY and CDR2 is FYNNEI. This rearrangement joins TRBV2 to TRBJ2-5; possibly TRBD2 for D (6 bases). The assigned J gene may be wrong: the sequence end matches TRBJ2-7 better. Sequences were obtained from PBMCs. The TCR originated in a male donor in good health and CMV-seropositive. The DNA for the CDR3 is TGTGCCAGCAGTGGGGAGGAGGTAGGCGAGCAGTACTTC. It yields the protein CASSGEEVGEQYF.